This T cell receptor beta chain was identified in a study of T cells expressing NK-cell markers. Background on the study: Researchers got TCR beta repertoires out of sorted CD3+CD56+NKG2C+, CD3+CD56+NKG2C- and CD3+CD56-NKG2C+ T cells. Points from the study as a whole: Topping the CD3+CD56-NKG2C+ fraction as well were these clonotypes, in a few donors. Dominant NKG2C+ clonotypes accounted for roughly 1.0-7.0% of CD8+ T cells in six donors.

Comment on this clonotype: Its antigen is unidentified.

The CDR3 consists of 16 residues. Germline V gene data show CDR1 as SGHVS and CDR2 as FQNEAQ. 5'RACE template switching built TCR beta cDNA with unique molecular identifiers. TCRdb reprocessed the 5' RACE reads, keeping one entry per CDR3 protein, no DNA. With 500,000 to 600,000 distinct CDR3 sequences in the sample, the ten largest clones hold under 4.5%. The sequence came from a man aged 18-30 years in good health. The V gene is TRBV7-8, the J gene TRBJ2-4; the D call of TRBD2 rests on TCRdb alone, since no DNA is present to check it. The sequenced sample consisted of blood T cells: a sorted CD56 or NKG2C T cell subset, CD4+ or CD8+ T cells, or bulk PBMC T cells (not recorded which). CDR3 in amino acids: CASSLVSGRAKNIQYF.